This T cell receptor (beta chain) was profiled in a study of cytomegalovirus exposure and HLA in healthy donors. Study as a whole: Earlier sequencing of about 179 million T cells yielded roughly 120 million unique TCR beta sequences. The study, taken as a whole, reports: Based on reports, TCR beta sequences accurately predicted HLA-A and HLA-B alleles for most subjects. Reports described diagnosis of cytomegalovirus status by the classifier as highly specific and sensitive.

The CDR3 loop spans 15 amino acids. Trimming took 4 bases from V and 1 from J; bases not matched to a gene: 5. The germline gives CDR1 KGHSH, CDR2 LQKENI. In the case of this clone: Its antigen is still unknown.

The PCR had 60 Vbeta and 13 Jbeta primers. Repertoires were generated with immunoSEQ multiplex PCR, while TCRdb's copy carries only in-frame clones and drops some. Recorded for this sample: tens of thousands of clones. The J gene is TRBJ1-2, the V gene TRBV18; TRBD1 aligns across 8 bases. Sequences were obtained from PBMCs. The sequence derives from a man younger than 45 in good health and CMV-seronegative. The CDR3 protein is CASSQDRESNYGYTF. Written as DNA, the CDR3 is TGTGCCAGCTCACAGGACAGGGAGAGTAACTATGGCTACACCTTC.